The source of this T cell receptor (beta chain) is a study of Ad26.COV2.S vaccination and SARS-CoV-2 variants (dated by TCRdb to 2020 to 2022). Notes on the research overall: Donors in the vaccine arm were drawn from COV1001, a phase I-IIa trial of Ad26.COV2.S in healthy adults that was multicentre, randomized, double-blind and placebo-controlled. Dosing of Ad26.COV2.S was intramuscular, at either 5x10^10 or 1x10^11 viral particles, delivered as one shot or as two shots spaced 56 days apart. TCRbeta repertoire sequencing served as the tool for gauging how specific and how broad the SARS-CoV-2-reactive T cell receptors were following Ad26.COV2.S vaccination. The TCR-sequenced set comprised approximately 32 samples: around 20 Ad26.COV2.S vaccine recipients, 5 placebo recipients and 8 SARS-CoV-2 convalescent individuals. Trial participants were randomized into five groups of five, in which low-dose or high-dose Ad26.COV2.S was given once or twice, or placebo was given on both occasions. Blinding of investigators to trial group allocation was maintained during experiments and outcome assessment.

For CDR1 and CDR2, the germline V gene lists SGDLS and YYNGEE. For this chain, trimming is 4 bases at the V end and 4 bases at the J end, and the number of junction bases without a gene match is 13. CDR3 length: 17 amino acids, cysteine to phenylalanine. CDR3 DNA only is kept here, 51 bases in frame from base 1. In regard to this clone: No antigen is known for it. Qualities for individual bases were not recorded, and no much larger clone is one base off.

TCRbeta CDR3 regions were sequenced with the immunoSEQ Assay. After extraction, genomic DNA underwent amplification by bias-controlled multiplex PCR, followed by high-throughput sequencing. In the source study's methods: To quantify the absolute abundance of every unique TCRbeta CDR3 region, sequences were collapsed and filtered. T cell fraction was estimated by normalization of TCRbeta template counts to usable DNA, with usable DNA being measured through amplification of reference genes present in all nucleated cells. Repertoire TCRs were annotated as SARS-CoV-2-specific when V gene, CDR3 amino acid sequence and J gene were exactly matched to a known reactive TCR set. MIRA supplied the reference SARS-CoV-2 TCR set, which was filtered for enrichment in COVID-19-positive ImmuneCODE repertoires so that public or cross-reactive TCRs were removed. Using the MIRA antigens, annotated TCRs were further analysed by specific ORF or by position within an ORF. Depth was the summed frequency of annotated unique rearrangements, while breadth was defined as annotated unique rearrangements over total unique productive rearrangements. Two-sided Wilcoxon rank-sum tests were applied when comparing TCR breadth between groups. Entries here come from immuneACCESS through TCRdb and include only in-frame sequences with V and J called. Some clones fail to appear in such tables; in the studies checked, an unresolved V gene covers under half of the shortfall, and the cause of the remainder is unknown. V and J calls and clone size come straight from that table; D and trimming were deduced from the DNA. For this sample the table gives approximately 400,000 clones, of which approximately 85% were detected only once. In total, the top ten clones hold 3.3% of the sample.

The research as a whole found: After vaccination, substantial breadth of spike-specific CD8+ and CD4+ T cell responses was reported. The authors noted that the TCR breadth and depth analyses may have underestimated total T cell responses. Vaccine and placebo recipients had similar non-spike TCR breadth, a finding consistent with the vaccine containing only spike. The study lacked the statistical power to compare responses across vaccine doses or regimens. Higher spike-specific TCR breadth was observed in Ad26.COV2.S recipients than in placebo recipients (P = 0.0014).

The treatment or condition label corresponds to: around 19 received Ad26.COV2.S at low or high dose, single or two shots; five or six received placebo; per-sample allocation not given. For vaccine and placebo recipients, the sequenced repertoires came from samples collected on day 63 after the first injection. Cohort 1b enrolled roughly 25 adults aged 18-55 years at a single site in Boston, USA, between 29 July and 7 August 2020. As a vaccine, Ad26.COV2.S was a replication-incompetent adenovirus type 26 vector that expressed a prefusion-stabilized SARS-CoV-2 spike protein derived from the original Wuhan strain.

The sample here was peripheral blood, taken in a trial of Ad26.COV2.S vaccine versus placebo. The rearranged chain carries TRBV9 and TRBJ2-2; a stretch of 7 junction bases matches TRBD2. The receptor's source is a person aged 18-65 years who received the Ad26.COV2.S COVID-19 vaccine or a placebo. The CDR3 region reads CASSPRTAAGVTGELFF. The DNA sequence follows: TGTGCCAGCAGCCCGCGGACCGCTGCGGGGGTCACCGGGGAGCTGTTTTTT.